This T cell receptor beta chain was sequenced in a study of blood T cell repertoires in COVID-19. Study summary: From the United States, Italy and Spain came samples of acute and convalescent COVID-19. From T cells, B-cell-depleted T cells, or PBMCs came the material, which was cDNA or gDNA.

Germline values: CDR1 SEHNR, CDR2 FQNEAQ (reference sequence). The ends were cut back, 4 bases at V and 4 bases at J, with 18 bases in the middle. This CDR3 is built from 16 residues. Per the original methods: Amplification of reference gene primers was used by the study to estimate nucleated cell counts. Here immunoSEQ multiplex PCR was the method, and the copy in TCRdb shows in-frame clones only, minus some. V, J and clone size are taken as reported in that table, and D and trimming were inferred from the DNA itself. This sample has about 110,000 clones, with 70% to 85% found just once. The rearrangement joins TRBV7-9 to TRBJ2-3; D possibly corresponds to TRBD1 (6 bases). The receptor was isolated from a woman aged 60-75 years with acute or convalescent COVID-19. Sequenced: peripheral blood. The DNA for the CDR3 is TGTGCCAGCAGCTCAATAGGGGGAAGAGGTGCAGATACGCAGTATTTT. Amino acid sequence: CASSSIGGRGADTQYF.